This entry concerns a single T cell receptor beta chain. These data belong to a study of blood T cells in healthy people across ages. Study in general: Through template switching, about one barcoded beta molecule was captured per two T cells, as measured in model experiments.

Alongside a J-beta primer mix, a sample-barcoded 5' primer served in a second PCR lasting about 7 to 11 cycles. TCRdb analysed the 5' RACE reads with MiXCR anew, one entry per CDR3 protein. The table records 700,000 to 950,000 distinct CDR3 sequences, 55% to 75% of them present only once. Germline V gene data show CDR1 as MNHNS and CDR2 as SASEGT. The CDR3 contains 15 residues. V gave up 1 base and J gave up 4 bases, with 11 bases separating them. This chain links TRBV6-1 with TRBJ1-5; D may be TRBD1 (5 bases). Material: blood. This receptor was identified in a man aged 25 to 45 in good health. The CDR3 bases are TGTGCCAGCAGTGAAGAGGGGTGGGGGAATCAGCCCCAGCATTTT. This sequence encodes CASSEEGWGNQPQHF.